These 15 T cell receptor beta chains were all obtained from the same sample, sequenced in a study of blood T cell repertoires in COVID-19 (TCRdb year 2020). The library was prepared using the immunoSEQ multiplex PCR assay. TCRdb took over this immuneACCESS table, retaining in-frame rearrangements with V and J assigned. Such tables are incomplete; in checked studies, under half of the missing clones stem from an unresolved V gene, and the remainder is unexplained. This sample is represented by roughly 360,000 clones; roughly 80% of them were singletons. The top ten clonotypes cover 1.1% of the sample. Sample: peripheral blood. These receptor sequences come from a human donor with acute or convalescent COVID-19. The donor label of this sample is uncertain.

V gene TRBV6-6 combines with J gene TRBJ2-3; 11 nucleotides match TRBD2. Trimming took 5 bases from V and 4 from J; bases not matched to a gene: 11. This CDR3 has 17 amino acids. Per germline, CDR1 MNHNY and CDR2 SVGAGI (reference sequence). CDR3 in amino acids: CASSPGTSGGAADTQYF. DNA for the CDR3: TGTGCCAGCAGTCCCGGGACTAGCGGTGGGGCGGCAGATACGCAGTATTTT.

The chain is built from TRBV19 and TRBJ1-2, with no clear D. The V end was cut by 5 bases, the J end by 0 bases, with 13 bases between. Germline CDR1 is LNHDA and CDR2 is SQIVND (reference sequence). The CDR3 spans 15 residues. The DNA of the CDR3 is TGTGCCAGTAGTCAGGAGGACGGGACTAACTATGGCTACACCTTC. This translates into CASSQEDGTNYGYTF.

This clone showed up just a few times. The CDR3 loop is CASSPTPRNRGTEAFF. In DNA form, the CDR3 reads TGCGCCAGCAGCCCGACACCGCGTAACAGGGGGACTGAAGCTTTCTTT. This sequence joins TRBV5-1 and TRBJ1-1; 8 bases align to TRBD1. The germline V gene has CDR1 SGHRS and CDR2 YFSETQ. The CDR3 is made up of 16 amino acids. The ends lost 4 bases at V and 5 bases at J; junction bases unmatched: 13.

This clone was picked up one time. The chain combines TRBV6-5 with TRBJ2-1, with 7 bases matching TRBD2. Trimming at V came to 9 bases and at J to 8 bases, leaving 16 bases not matched to a gene. The CDR3 length is 15 residues. Germline loops: CDR1 MNHEY, CDR2 SVGAGI. The CDR3 loop is CASLRSSGVIHEQFF. The CDR3 DNA follows: TGTGCCAGTCTAAGGTCCAGCGGGGTTATTCATGAGCAGTTCTTC.

V is TRBV27 and J is TRBJ1-2; D is uncertain. Germline assignment: CDR1 MNHEY and CDR2 SMNVEV (reference sequence). Trimming left V 5 bases short and J 1 base short, with 14 bases between. The CDR3 has 15 amino acids. In DNA, the CDR3 is TGTGCCAGCAGTGCCTATCCTAGCCTTAACTATGGCTACACCTTC. Its protein is CASSAYPSLNYGYTF.

The V and J genes are TRBV3-1 (or the pseudogene TRBV3-2) and TRBJ2-7; D is uncertain. Looked up from germline, CDR1 is LGHDT and CDR2 is YNNKEL (reference sequence). The germline V and J ends were trimmed by 4 bases and 3 bases, with 10 bases remaining between them. CDR3 length: 13 amino acids. The CDR3 sequence is CASSRAQDYEQYF. In nucleotides, the CDR3 is TGTGCCAGCAGCCGAGCTCAAGACTACGAGCAGTACTTC.

The rearrangement joins TRBV12-3 or TRBV12-4 to TRBJ1-5; D remains unclear. The CDR3 spans 12 residues. Trimming cost V 3 bases and J 6 bases, with 6 bases left between them. The CDR3, as DNA: TGTGCCAGCAGTTTCTGGAGTCAGCCCCAGCATTTT. Residues: CASSFWSQPQHF.

This clone was seen once. This chain links TRBV7-9 with TRBJ2-3; D uncertain. Germline-derived CDR1 and CDR2 are SEHNR and FQNEAQ (reference sequence). This CDR3 region has 16 residues. The ends were cut back, 2 bases at V and 2 bases at J, with 14 bases in the middle. The CDR3 protein is CASSLSIARFTDTQYF. The DNA of the CDR3 is TGTGCCAGCAGCTTAAGCATTGCCAGGTTCACAGATACGCAGTATTTT.

J is TRBJ1-3 and V is TRBV5-8; no reliable D call. CDR1 SGHTS and CDR2 YDEGEE come from the germline V gene. Trimming left V 0 bases short and J 0 bases short, with 10 bases between. The CDR3 runs 16 residues. CDR3 region: CASSLGSLSSGNTIYF. As DNA, the CDR3 is TGTGCCAGCAGCTTGGGTTCGCTCAGCTCTGGAAACACCATATATTTT.

The rearrangement links TRBV27 to TRBJ2-1, with 7 bases that match TRBD1. CDR1 is MNHEY and CDR2 is SMNVEV in the germline V gene (reference sequence). The V gene end was trimmed by 3 bases and the J gene end by 4 bases; junction bases not matched to a gene: 9. The CDR3 contains 16 residues. CDR3 loop: CASSLRAGGLYNEQFF. In DNA form, the CDR3 reads TGTGCCAGCAGTTTGAGGGCAGGGGGTCTTTACAATGAGCAGTTCTTC.

The rearrangement uses TRBV10-2 and TRBJ2-7; a possible D gene is TRBD2 (6 bases). Trimming stripped 0 bases from V and 0 bases from J, with 9 bases between. From germline, CDR1 is WSHSY and CDR2 SAAADI. The CDR3 is made up of 15 amino acids. The CDR3 DNA is TGCGCCAGCAGTGAGTCAGGGAGGAGCTCCTACGAGCAGTACTTC. Residues: CASSESGRSSYEQYF.

The CDR3 sequence is CASSPQPLAGVNNEQFF. The DNA for the CDR3 is TGTGCCAGCTCACCCCAGCCACTAGCGGGGGTCAACAATGAGCAGTTCTTC. The rearrangement links TRBV18 to TRBJ2-1; TRBD2 matches at 11 bases. The CDR3 is 17 amino acids. The germline gives CDR1 KGHSH, CDR2 LQKENI. The trim removed 3 bases at V and 5 bases at J, leaving 9 bases unmatched.

In this sample, this clone turned up a few times. This chain joins TRBV14 and TRBJ2-5; D possibly corresponds to TRBD2 (5 bases). With 4 bases removed from V and 3 bases from J, the gap between germline ends came to 12 bases. CDR1 is SGHDN and CDR2 is FVKESK in the germline V gene. The CDR3 runs 14 residues. The CDR3 region has the DNA TGTGCCAGCAGCCTTCTGGCCGGGGAAGAGACCCAGTACTTC. Residues: CASSLLAGEETQYF.

CDR3 DNA sequence: TGTGCCAGCAGCTTTCGATCCCTAGAAAAACTGTTTTTT. As protein: CASSFRSLEKLFF. The chain employs TRBV11-2 and TRBJ1-4; the D is unclear. Germline values: CDR1 SGHAT, CDR2 FQNNGV. The CDR3 has 13 amino acids. V was pared by 3 bases and J by 8 bases, with 10 bases between.

The chain combines TRBV4-2 with TRBJ1-2; 9 nucleotides match TRBD1. Trimming at V came to 4 bases and at J to 8 bases, leaving 5 bases not matched to a gene. In germline, CDR1 is LGHNA, CDR2 YNFKEQ. CDR3 length: 13 amino acids. The CDR3 DNA reads as TGTGCCAGCAGCCCGGACAGGGGTCTAGGCTACACCTTC. Protein: CASSPDRGLGYTF.